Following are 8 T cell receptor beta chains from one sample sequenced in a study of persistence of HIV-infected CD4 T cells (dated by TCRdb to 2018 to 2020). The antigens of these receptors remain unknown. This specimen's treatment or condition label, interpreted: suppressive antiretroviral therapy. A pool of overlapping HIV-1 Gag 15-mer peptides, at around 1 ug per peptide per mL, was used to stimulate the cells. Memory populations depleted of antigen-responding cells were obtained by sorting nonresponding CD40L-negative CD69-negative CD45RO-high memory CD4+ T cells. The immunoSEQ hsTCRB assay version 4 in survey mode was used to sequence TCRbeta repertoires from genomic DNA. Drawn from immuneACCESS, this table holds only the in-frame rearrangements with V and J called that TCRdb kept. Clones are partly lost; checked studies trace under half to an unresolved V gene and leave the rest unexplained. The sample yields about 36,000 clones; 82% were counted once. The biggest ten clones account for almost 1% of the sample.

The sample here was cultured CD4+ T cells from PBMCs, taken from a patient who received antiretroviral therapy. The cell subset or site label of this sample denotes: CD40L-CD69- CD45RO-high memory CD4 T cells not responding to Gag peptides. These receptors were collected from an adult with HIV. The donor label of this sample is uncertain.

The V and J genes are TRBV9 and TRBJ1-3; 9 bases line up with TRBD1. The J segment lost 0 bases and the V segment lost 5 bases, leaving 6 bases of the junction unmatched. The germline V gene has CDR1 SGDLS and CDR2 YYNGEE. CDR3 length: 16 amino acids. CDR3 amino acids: CASSREGQGSGNTIYF. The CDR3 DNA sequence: TGTGCCAGCAGTCGGGAGGGACAGGGCTCTGGAAACACCATATATTTT.

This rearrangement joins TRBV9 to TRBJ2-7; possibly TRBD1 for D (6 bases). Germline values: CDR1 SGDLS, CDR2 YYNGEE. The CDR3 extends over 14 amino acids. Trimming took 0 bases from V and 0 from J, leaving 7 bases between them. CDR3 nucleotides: TGTGCCAGCAGCGTAGAAGGGGGCTCCTACGAGCAGTACTTC. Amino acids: CASSVEGGSYEQYF.

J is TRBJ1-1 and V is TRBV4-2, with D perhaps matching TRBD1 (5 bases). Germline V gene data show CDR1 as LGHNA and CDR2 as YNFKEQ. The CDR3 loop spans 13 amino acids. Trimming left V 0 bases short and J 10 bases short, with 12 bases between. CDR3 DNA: TGTGCCAGCAGCCAAGATCTGGGGCGAACAGCTTTCTTT. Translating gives CASSQDLGRTAFF.

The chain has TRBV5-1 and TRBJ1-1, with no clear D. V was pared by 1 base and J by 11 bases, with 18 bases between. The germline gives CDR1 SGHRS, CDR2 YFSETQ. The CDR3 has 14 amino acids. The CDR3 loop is CASSLSQADTMAFF. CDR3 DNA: TGCGCCAGCAGCTTGTCTCAGGCAGACACGATGGCTTTCTTT. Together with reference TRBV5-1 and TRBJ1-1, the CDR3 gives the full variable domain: KAGVTQTPRYLIKTRGQQVTLSCSPISGHRSVSWYQQTPGQGLQFLFEYFSETQRNKGNFPGRFSGRQFSNSRSEMNVSTLELGDSALYLCASSLSQADTMAFFGQGTRLTVV.

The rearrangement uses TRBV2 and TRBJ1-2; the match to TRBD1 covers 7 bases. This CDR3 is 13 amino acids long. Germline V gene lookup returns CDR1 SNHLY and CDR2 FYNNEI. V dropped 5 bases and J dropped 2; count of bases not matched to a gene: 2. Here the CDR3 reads CASSLQGNYGYTF. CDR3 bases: TGTGCCAGCAGTCTACAGGGGAACTATGGCTACACCTTC.

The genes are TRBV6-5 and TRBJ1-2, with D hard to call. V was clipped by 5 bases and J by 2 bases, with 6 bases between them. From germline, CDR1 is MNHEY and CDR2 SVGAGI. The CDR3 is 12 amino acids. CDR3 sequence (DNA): TGTGCCAGCAGTCCTGGCAACTATGGCTACACCTTC. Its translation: CASSPGNYGYTF.

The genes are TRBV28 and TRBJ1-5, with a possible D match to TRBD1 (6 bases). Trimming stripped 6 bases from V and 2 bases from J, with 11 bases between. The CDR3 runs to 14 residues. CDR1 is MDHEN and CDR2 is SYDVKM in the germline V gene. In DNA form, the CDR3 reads TGTGCCAGCAGGGTACAGGGAGGCAATCAGCCCCAGCATTTT. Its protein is CASRVQGGNQPQHF.

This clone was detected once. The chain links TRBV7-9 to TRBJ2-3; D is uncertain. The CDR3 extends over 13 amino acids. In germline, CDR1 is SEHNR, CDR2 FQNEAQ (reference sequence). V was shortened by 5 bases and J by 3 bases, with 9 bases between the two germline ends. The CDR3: CASSPDGTDTQYF. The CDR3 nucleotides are TGTGCCAGCAGCCCGGACGGGACAGATACGCAGTATTTT.